This entry lists 30 T cell receptor beta chains sequenced from one sample in a study of blood T cell repertoires in COVID-19. Some clones are missing from TCRdb's copy, which holds only in-frame ones; the method was immunoSEQ multiplex PCR. This table holds 200,000 to 250,000 clones, 86% found once. Sequencing was done on a sample of peripheral blood. Source of these receptors: an older man with acute or convalescent COVID-19.

The chain has TRBV7-2 and TRBJ1-3, with D maybe TRBD1 (6 bases). Trimming stripped 5 bases from V and 3 bases from J, with 14 bases between. The CDR3 runs 15 residues. Germline CDR1 is SGHTA and CDR2 is FQGNSA. CDR3 protein: CASSRSGVRGNTIYF. CDR3 DNA sequence: TGTGCCAGCAGCCGTTCAGGGGTCCGTGGAAACACCATATATTTT.

CDR3 protein: CASSLGADRSWDTEAFF. CDR3 coding DNA: TGTGCCAGCAGCTTAGGGGCCGACAGGAGCTGGGACACTGAAGCTTTCTTT. V is TRBV11-2 and J is TRBJ1-1; D is perhaps TRBD1 (6 bases). CDR1 and CDR2 from the germline V gene are SGHAT and FQNNGV. This CDR3 has 17 residues. V lost 1 base, J lost 3 bases, and 18 bases lay in between. Full variable domain (remainder filled in from reference TRBV11-2 and TRBJ1-1): EAGVAQSPRYKIIEKRQSVAFWCNPISGHATLYWYQQILGQGPKLLIQFQNNGVVDDSQLPKDRFSAERLKGVDSTLKIQPAKLEDSAVYLCASSLGADRSWDTEAFFGQGTRLTVV.

This rearrangement joins TRBV7-2 to TRBJ2-5; TRBD2 might be the D (6 bases). The CDR3 is 15 residues long. Trimming shortened V by 5 bases and J by 9 bases, and 22 bases separated the two germline ends. Per the germline V gene, CDR1 is SGHTA and CDR2 is FQGNSA. The CDR3 region is CASSRDGSPQGAQYF. The CDR3 nucleotides read TGTGCCAGCAGCCGCGACGGGAGCCCCCAAGGGGCCCAGTACTTC.

The chain combines TRBV5-1 with TRBJ1-3; D ambiguous. The CDR3 consists of 14 residues. Trimming removed 4 bases at V and 0 bases at J, with 8 bases between. The V gene's germline CDR1 is SGHRS and CDR2 YFSETQ. CDR3 loop: CASSAGSSGNTIYF. For the CDR3, the DNA is TGCGCCAGCAGCGCGGGGAGCTCTGGAAACACCATATATTTT.

The chain uses TRBV27 and TRBJ2-7; D is possibly TRBD1 (6 bases). The germline V gene has CDR1 MNHEY and CDR2 SMNVEV (reference sequence). Trimming stripped 2 bases from V and 4 bases from J, with 9 bases between. The CDR3 is 13 residues long. The CDR3 DNA is TGTGCCAGCAGTTTAAACAGGGTGTACGAGCAGTACTTC. Its translation is CASSLNRVYEQYF.

The chain recombines TRBV3-1 (or the pseudogene TRBV3-2) with TRBJ2-3; 14 bases map to TRBD2. The length of the CDR3 is 17 residues. Germline assignment: CDR1 LGHDT and CDR2 YNNKEL (reference sequence). V gave up 4 bases and J gave up 4 bases; unmatched junction bases: 7. CDR3 nucleotides: TGTGCCAGCAGCCCCGGACTAGCGGGGGGCAGGGCAGATACGCAGTATTTT. Protein product: CASSPGLAGGRADTQYF.

The chain is built from TRBV28 and TRBJ2-7; TRBD2 matches 12 bases. Germline assignment: CDR1 MDHEN and CDR2 SYDVKM. The CDR3 covers 18 residues. The J segment lost 5 bases and the V segment lost 8 bases, leaving 19 bases of the junction unmatched. The CDR3 is CASLPIGLAGQQSHEQYF. CDR3 nucleotides: TGTGCCAGCTTACCCATCGGACTAGCGGGACAACAGTCCCACGAGCAGTACTTC.

The rearrangement links TRBV7-9 to TRBJ1-2, with 12 bases fitting TRBD1. The V gene's germline CDR1 is SEHNR and CDR2 FQNEAQ (reference sequence). The CDR3 totals 17 residues. J gave up 4 bases and V 2 bases, and 8 bases lay outside the gene matches. CDR3 loop: CASSLKGQGAPIYGYTF. CDR3 DNA: TGTGCCAGCAGCTTAAAGGGACAGGGGGCGCCCATCTATGGCTACACCTTC.

In this sample, this clone turned up a few times. The rearrangement joins TRBV7-3 to TRBJ2-1; 7 bases match TRBD1. V was clipped by 2 bases and J by 4 bases; unmatched bases: 5. Germline values: CDR1 SGHTA, CDR2 FQGTGA. This CDR3 spans 15 amino acids. CDR3 DNA sequence: TGTGCCAGCAGCTTATCCTGGGACAGTTACAATGAGCAGTTCTTC. Translated, it gives CASSLSWDSYNEQFF.

The gene calls are TRBV25-1 and TRBJ2-5; 7 nucleotides line up with TRBD1. The CDR3 runs to 14 residues. Trimming at V came to 3 bases and at J to 0 bases, leaving 1 base not matched to a gene. Germline CDR1 is MGHDK and CDR2 is SYGVNS. CDR3 protein: CASSEGQNQETQYF. Written as DNA, the CDR3 is TGTGCCAGCAGTGAGGGACAGAACCAAGAGACCCAGTACTTC.

The chain joins TRBV6-5 to TRBJ2-5; perhaps TRBD2 as D (5 bases). From germline, CDR1 is MNHEY and CDR2 SVGAGI. The germline V and J ends were trimmed by 7 bases and 7 bases, with 19 bases remaining between them. CDR3 size: 14 residues. The CDR3 coding sequence is TGTGCCAGCACCCCTCTCGCCCCGGGAAGGACCCAGTACTTC. Amino acid sequence: CASTPLAPGRTQYF.

This rearrangement joins TRBV6-5 to TRBJ2-3, with TRBD1 matching 8 bases. V lost 6 bases to trimming and J lost 4 bases; unmatched junction nucleotides: 3. This CDR3 region has 13 residues. Per the germline V gene, CDR1 is MNHEY and CDR2 is SVGAGI. The CDR3 sequence: CASRTDRADTQYF. The CDR3 region has the DNA TGTGCCAGCAGAACGGACAGGGCAGATACGCAGTATTTT.

This clone appeared a single time. The chain has TRBV3-1 (or the pseudogene TRBV3-2) and TRBJ2-7, with TRBD2 matching 13 bases. V lost 4 bases to trimming and J lost 6 bases; unmatched junction nucleotides: 9. CDR3 length equals 16 residues. Germline V gene sequence: CDR1 LGHDT, CDR2 YNNKEL (reference sequence). The CDR3 DNA sequence: TGTGCCAGCAGCCCCCTTGGACTAGCGGGAGCGATCGAGCAGTACTTC. It yields the protein CASSPLGLAGAIEQYF.

The chain uses TRBV2 and TRBJ2-3, with 7 bases matching TRBD1. V trimming: 6 bases; J trimming: 4 bases; junction bases outside the gene matches: 4. Germline V gene lookup returns CDR1 SNHLY and CDR2 FYNNEI. The CDR3 has 13 amino acids. The CDR3 reads CASRGTGADTQYF. CDR3 in DNA: TGTGCCAGCAGAGGTACAGGGGCAGATACGCAGTATTTT.

J is TRBJ1-1 and V is TRBV6-5, with a tentative D call TRBD1 (6 bases). The V gene's germline CDR1 is MNHEY and CDR2 SVGAGI. Trimming removed 7 bases from V and 8 bases from J, with 20 bases in between. This CDR3 contains 14 residues. CDR3 nucleotides: TGTGCCAGCACCTTAGAGGGGGGGCTAGGGGAAGCTTTCTTT. As protein: CASTLEGGLGEAFF.

The chain combines TRBV6-6 with TRBJ2-7; D perhaps matches TRBD2 (6 bases). The V gene's germline CDR1 is MNHNY and CDR2 SVGAGI (reference sequence). Trimming removed 8 bases at V and 4 bases at J, with 15 bases between. The CDR3 is made up of 13 amino acids. In DNA form, the CDR3 reads TGTGCCAGCTCCACCCTCGGGGGATACGAGCAGTACTTC. This encodes CASSTLGGYEQYF.

Only a few counts were recorded for this clone. The V call is TRBV29-1, the J call TRBJ1-3; D is unresolved. In germline, CDR1 is SQVTM, CDR2 ANQGSEA. The length of the CDR3 is 12 residues. V was cut by 4 bases and J by 8 bases, with 12 bases left in between. CDR3 residues: CSVGTAADTIYF. CDR3 DNA: TGCAGCGTTGGCACAGCGGCGGACACCATATATTTT.

The chain has TRBV3-1 (or the pseudogene TRBV3-2) and TRBJ2-1; 8 bases match TRBD2. The CDR3 extends over 15 amino acids. V trimming: 4 bases; J trimming: 7 bases; junction bases outside the gene matches: 9. In germline, CDR1 is LGHDT, CDR2 YNNKEL (reference sequence). This CDR3 is CASSPRGGPINEQFF. The CDR3 nucleotides are TGTGCCAGCAGCCCCCGGGGGGGGCCGATTAATGAGCAGTTCTTC.

The chain uses TRBV3-1 (or the pseudogene TRBV3-2) and TRBJ2-1; 12 nucleotides line up with TRBD2. Germline-derived CDR1 and CDR2 are LGHDT and YNNKEL (reference sequence). J was trimmed by 7 bases and V by 4 bases; bases with no gene match: 5. The CDR3 consists of 15 residues. The CDR3 is CASSPLAGGPNEQFF. The CDR3 nucleotides are TGTGCCAGCAGCCCTCTAGCGGGAGGGCCAAATGAGCAGTTCTTC.

This chain links TRBV27 with TRBJ1-2, with 9 bases matching TRBD1. The J segment lost 0 bases and the V segment lost 4 bases, leaving 9 bases of the junction unmatched. CDR3 length: 17 amino acids. Germline CDR1 reads MNHEY; CDR2 reads SMNVEV (reference sequence). Written as DNA, the CDR3 is TGTGCCAGCAGTTCTGATACGGACAGGGGTCCTAACTATGGCTACACCTTC. Amino acids: CASSSDTDRGPNYGYTF.

CDR3 nucleotide sequence: TGCGCCAGCAGCCTGGGGAGAGGGGAGACCCAGTACTTC. Its translation is CASSLGRGETQYF. V and J are TRBV4-3 and TRBJ2-5, with a tentative D call TRBD2 (5 bases). The CDR3 has 13 residues. The germline V and J ends were trimmed by 4 bases and 5 bases, with 11 bases remaining between them. Germline CDR1 is LGHNA and CDR2 is YSLEER.

The V gene is TRBV15, the J gene TRBJ1-1; 9 bases fit TRBD1. Germline loops: CDR1 LNHNV, CDR2 YYDKDF (reference sequence). V lost 5 bases, J lost 8 bases, and 9 bases stayed unmatched. The CDR3 runs to 14 residues. CDR3 sequence reads: CATSFGQGLKEAFF. The CDR3 DNA reads TGTGCCACCAGCTTTGGACAGGGGCTAAAGGAAGCTTTCTTT.

With respect to this clone: A read error may produce the germline difference seen at one junction end. V is TRBV28 and J is TRBJ1-3, with 11 positions matching TRBD1. Germline assignment: CDR1 MDHEN and CDR2 SYDVKM. The CDR3 runs 12 residues. This CDR3 reads CASSLGDRGTRF. The CDR3 DNA reads TGTGCCAGCAGTTTAGGGGACAGGGGGACTCGTTTT.

V and J are TRBV28 and TRBJ1-1; no definite D call. Germline V gene data show CDR1 as MDHEN and CDR2 as SYDVKM. With 5 bases removed from V and 5 bases from J, the gap between germline ends came to 3 bases. The CDR3 is 10 amino acids. The CDR3 sequence: CASSRTEAFF. The CDR3 DNA is TGTGCCAGCAGTCGTACTGAAGCTTTCTTT.

The V gene is TRBV4-1, the J gene TRBJ2-1, with TRBD2 matching over 10 bases. The V and J ends lost 5 bases and 6 bases, in that order; junction bases with no gene match: 7. There are 15 residues in the CDR3. Germline values: CDR1 MGHRA, CDR2 YSYEKL. In DNA, the CDR3 is TGCGCCAGCAGCTCGGGACTAGCGAGACCCAATGAGCAGTTCTTC. The encoded protein is CASSSGLARPNEQFF.

V usage is TRBV11-2 and J usage is TRBJ1-1; TRBD1 matches 7 bases. The junction had 0 bases not matched to a gene; V was cut back by 2 bases and J by 3 bases. The CDR3 extends over 13 amino acids. CDR1 and CDR2 (germline): SGHAT, FQNNGV. This CDR3 reads CASSLQGDTEAFF. For the CDR3, the DNA is TGTGCCAGCAGCTTACAGGGGGACACTGAAGCTTTCTTT.

This clone was counted only a few times. DNA for the CDR3: TGTGCCAGTATTCCAGACAGGGGGCTGAGCAATCAGCCCCAGCATTTT. This gives the protein CASIPDRGLSNQPQHF. V is TRBV19 and J is TRBJ1-5, with 10 nucleotides matching TRBD1. The germline V gene has CDR1 LNHDA and CDR2 SQIVND (reference sequence). The CDR3 is made up of 16 amino acids. Trimming at V came to 7 bases and at J to 1 base, leaving 7 bases not matched to a gene.

The gene calls are TRBV9 and TRBJ2-1, with D maybe TRBD1 (6 bases). The length of the CDR3 is 15 residues. V was trimmed by 3 bases and J by 3 bases, leaving 13 bases between them. In germline, CDR1 is SGDLS, CDR2 YYNGEE. CDR3 residues: CASSEGHGNYNEQFF. DNA for the CDR3: TGTGCCAGCAGCGAGGGACACGGCAACTACAATGAGCAGTTCTTC.

Written as DNA, the CDR3 is TGCAGTGCTAGTAAGGGAGCCAACGGTAATTCACCCCTCCACTTT. Translation gives CSASKGANGNSPLHF. V gene TRBV20-1 combines with J gene TRBJ1-6; no reliable D call. Trimming stripped 3 bases from V and 6 bases from J, with 15 bases between. Germline CDR1 reads DFQATT; CDR2 reads SNEGSKA (reference sequence). The length of the CDR3 is 15 residues.

The chain uses TRBV5-1 and TRBJ2-5, with D perhaps matching TRBD2 (7 bases). The germline gives CDR1 SGHRS, CDR2 YFSETQ. V was trimmed by 0 bases and J by 4 bases, leaving 16 bases between them. CDR3 size: 16 residues. The CDR3 is CASSLVGGGVGETQYF. In DNA form, the CDR3 reads TGCGCCAGCAGCTTGGTAGGAGGGGGGGTAGGAGAGACCCAGTACTTC.